Following are 5 T cell receptor beta chains from one sample sequenced in a study of blood T cell repertoires in COVID-19. Sequencing was performed with immunoSEQ multiplex PCR; in TCRdb, only in-frame clones are kept and a portion is missing. The data contain 300,000 to 350,000 clones, approximately 88% of them singletons. Sequencing was done on a sample of peripheral blood. All receptors come from a man between 25 and 39 years old with COVID-19, enrolled during active disease.

The rearrangement uses TRBV7-2 and TRBJ1-2, with D unresolved. Germline CDR1 reads SGHTA; CDR2 reads FQGNSA. V dropped 1 base and J dropped 2 bases, with 14 bases sitting between them. This CDR3 comprises 16 residues. The CDR3 loop reads CASSLGRGVDNYGYTF. The CDR3 region has the DNA TGTGCCAGCAGCTTAGGACGGGGAGTAGACAACTATGGCTACACCTTC.

This clone showed up just a few times. The chain joins TRBV7-2 to TRBJ1-2; D not certain. The CDR3 contains 14 residues. Trimming took off 1 base at V and 2 bases at J, with 8 bases between the two ends. CDR1 is SGHTA, CDR2 FQGNSA, per germline. The CDR3 protein is CASSLGAMNYGYTF. The CDR3 nucleotides read TGTGCCAGCAGCTTAGGAGCGATGAACTATGGCTACACCTTC.

This rearrangement joins TRBV6-6 to TRBJ2-7, with TRBD1 identical over 7 bases. The CDR3 is 15 amino acids. Trimming cost V 8 bases and J 0 bases; bases outside gene matches: 10. Germline V CDR1 and CDR2: MNHNY, SVGAGI (reference sequence). Written as DNA, the CDR3 is TGTGCCAGCCGAGATCCCGCAGGGGGCTCCTACGAGCAGTACTTC. Protein product: CASRDPAGGSYEQYF.

The rearrangement uses TRBV21-1 and TRBJ2-7; the table assigns TRBD1, which was not confirmed against the DNA. TRBV21-1 represents a pseudogene. This CDR3 has 15 residues. CDR3 residues: CATVGQGKPSYEQYF. In DNA form, the CDR3 reads TGTGCCACCGTCGGACAGGGCAAGCCCTCCTACGAGCAGTACTTC.

V is TRBV7-2 and J is TRBJ2-7; D is unresolved. V dropped 5 bases and J dropped 0 bases, with 5 bases sitting between them. In germline, CDR1 is SGHTA, CDR2 FQGNSA. The CDR3 loop spans 12 amino acids. CDR3 sequence (DNA): TGTGCCAGCAGCATCAGCTCCTACGAGCAGTACTTC. It translates to CASSISSYEQYF.